A single TCR beta chain is shown here with its context. The antigen remains undetermined. This record belongs to a study of beta chain features in type 1 diabetes. Whole-study results and caveats: People with Type 1 diabetes carried modestly yet significantly shorter TCRB CDR3s in all four CD4+ subsets. cDNA sequencing could over-represent cells with high TCR expression.

Sequencing targeted expressed TCRB transcripts, as all isolated RNA had been reverse transcribed. This table comes from immunoSEQ multiplex PCR, and its TCRdb copy is limited to in-frame clones, with some not included. Here the sample spans approximately 280,000 clones, 14% to 15% being singletons. The CDR3 is 16 residues long. CDR1 is SGHTA and CDR2 is FQGNSA in the germline V gene. V lost 2 bases to trimming and J lost 0 bases; unmatched junction nucleotides: 6. V gene TRBV7-2 combines with J gene TRBJ1-2; 7 bases line up with TRBD1. This TCR was sampled from a man between 18 and 35 years old with type 1 diabetes. Sequenced sample: naive CD4+ T cells from blood. CDR3 bases: TGTGCCAGCAGCTTACGGACAGGAACCCCTAACTATGGCTACACCTTC. It translates to CASSLRTGTPNYGYTF. Supplemented by reference TRBV7-2 and TRBJ1-2, the full variable domain reads GAGVSQSPSNKVTEKGKDVELRCDPISGHTALYWYRQSLGQGLEFLIYFQGNSAPDKSGLPSDRFSAERTGGSVSTLTIQRTQQEDSAVYLCASSLRTGTPNYGYTFGSGTRLTVV.